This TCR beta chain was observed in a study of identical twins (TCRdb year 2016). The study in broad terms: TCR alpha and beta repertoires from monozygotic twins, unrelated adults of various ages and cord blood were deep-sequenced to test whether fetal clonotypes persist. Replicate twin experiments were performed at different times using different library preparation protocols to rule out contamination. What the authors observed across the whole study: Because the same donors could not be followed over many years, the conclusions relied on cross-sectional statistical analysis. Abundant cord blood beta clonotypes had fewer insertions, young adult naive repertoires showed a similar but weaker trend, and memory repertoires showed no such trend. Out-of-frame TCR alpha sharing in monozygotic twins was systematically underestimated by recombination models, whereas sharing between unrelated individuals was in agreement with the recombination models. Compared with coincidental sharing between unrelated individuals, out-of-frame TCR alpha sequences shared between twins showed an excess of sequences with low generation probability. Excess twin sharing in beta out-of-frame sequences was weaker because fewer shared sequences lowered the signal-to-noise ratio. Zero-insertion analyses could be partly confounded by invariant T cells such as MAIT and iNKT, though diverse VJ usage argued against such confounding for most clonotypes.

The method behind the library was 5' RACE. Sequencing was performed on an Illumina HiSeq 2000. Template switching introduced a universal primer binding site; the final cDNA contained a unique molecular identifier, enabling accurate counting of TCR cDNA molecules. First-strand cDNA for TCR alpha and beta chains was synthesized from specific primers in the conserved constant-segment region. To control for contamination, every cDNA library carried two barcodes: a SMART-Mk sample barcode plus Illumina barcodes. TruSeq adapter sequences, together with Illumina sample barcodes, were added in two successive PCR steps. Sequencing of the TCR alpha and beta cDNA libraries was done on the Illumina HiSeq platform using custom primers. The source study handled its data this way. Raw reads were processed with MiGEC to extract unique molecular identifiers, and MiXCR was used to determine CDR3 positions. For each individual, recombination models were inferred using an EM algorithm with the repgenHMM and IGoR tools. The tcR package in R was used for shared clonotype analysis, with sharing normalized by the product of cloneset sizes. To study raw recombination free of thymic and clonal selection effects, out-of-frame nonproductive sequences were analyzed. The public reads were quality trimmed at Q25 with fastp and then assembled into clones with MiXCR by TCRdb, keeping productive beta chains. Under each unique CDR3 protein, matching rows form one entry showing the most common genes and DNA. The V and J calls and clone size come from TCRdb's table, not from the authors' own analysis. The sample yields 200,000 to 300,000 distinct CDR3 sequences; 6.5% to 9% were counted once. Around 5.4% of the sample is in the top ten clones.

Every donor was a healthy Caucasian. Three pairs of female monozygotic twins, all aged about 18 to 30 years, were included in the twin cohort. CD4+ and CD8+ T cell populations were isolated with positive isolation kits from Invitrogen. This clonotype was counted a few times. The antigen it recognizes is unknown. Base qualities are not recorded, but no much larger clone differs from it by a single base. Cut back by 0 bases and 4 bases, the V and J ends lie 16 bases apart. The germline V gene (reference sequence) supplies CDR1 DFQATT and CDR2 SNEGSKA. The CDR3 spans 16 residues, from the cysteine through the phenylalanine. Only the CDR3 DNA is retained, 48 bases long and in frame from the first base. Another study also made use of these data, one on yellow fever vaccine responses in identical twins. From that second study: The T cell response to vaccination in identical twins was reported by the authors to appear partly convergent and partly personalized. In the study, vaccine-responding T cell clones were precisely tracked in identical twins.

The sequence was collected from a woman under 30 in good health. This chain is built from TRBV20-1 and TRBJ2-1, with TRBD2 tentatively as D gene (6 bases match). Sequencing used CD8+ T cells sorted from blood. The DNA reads TGCAGTGCTAGAGATACCCTCGGGAGTGTATACAATGAGCAGTTCTTC. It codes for CSARDTLGSVYNEQFF.